These 15 T cell receptor beta chains came from one sample sequenced in a study of T-cell memory formation after mild COVID-19. TCRdb processed the 5' RACE reads anew with MiXCR; each CDR3 protein has one entry. The profile covers about 130,000 distinct CDR3 sequences, with about 16% appearing a single time and more than 11% taken by the ten largest. The specimen was PBMCs or a T cell subset sorted from them (not recorded which). The source is an adult woman who had mild COVID-19 (a few samples of this study predate the infection). Cell type and time point are not known.

V is TRBV7-9 and J is TRBJ2-1, with 16 bases lining up with TRBD2. The CDR3 loop spans 20 amino acids. J gave up 3 bases and V 2 bases, and 10 bases lay outside the gene matches. CDR1 and CDR2 from the germline V gene are SEHNR and FQNEAQ (reference sequence). This CDR3 reads CASSLPAGLAGGPHYNEQFF. DNA for the CDR3: TGTGCCAGCAGCTTACCTGCGGGACTAGCGGGAGGGCCCCACTACAATGAGCAGTTCTTC.

This chain joins TRBV14 and TRBJ2-1; perhaps TRBD2 as D (6 bases). With 1 base removed from V and 2 bases from J, the gap between germline ends came to 9 bases. The CDR3 runs 15 residues. Looked up from germline, CDR1 is SGHDN and CDR2 is FVKESK. The CDR3 DNA sequence: TGTGCCAGCAGCCAAGGTCCTAGCGCCTACAATGAGCAGTTCTTC. Amino acid sequence: CASSQGPSAYNEQFF.

This clonotype was found many times. The genes are TRBV3-1 and TRBJ2-3, with TRBD1 matching 7 bases. Germline CDR1 LGHDT, CDR2 YNNKEL (reference sequence). V lost 10 bases to trimming and J lost 0 bases; unmatched junction nucleotides: 4. The CDR3 sequence is 13 residues long. In DNA, the CDR3 is TGTGCCACGCGACAGGGAAGCACAGATACGCAGTATTTT. Protein sequence: CATRQGSTDTQYF.

This clonotype has at least ten counts. The V and J genes are TRBV19 and TRBJ2-7; a weak D match, TRBD1 (6 bases). V was clipped by 5 bases and J by 2 bases, with 13 bases between them. The germline gives CDR1 LNHDA, CDR2 SQIVND (reference sequence). CDR3 size: 14 residues. The CDR3 DNA reads TGTGCCAGTAGTCTACAAGACAGGCCCTACGAGCAGTACTTC. It translates to CASSLQDRPYEQYF.

In its sample, this clonotype was seen a few times. The chain couples TRBV5-1 to TRBJ2-4; D remains ambiguous. V lost 6 bases, J lost 0 bases, and 7 bases lay in between. Looked up from germline, CDR1 is SGHRS and CDR2 is YFSETQ. The CDR3 is 13 amino acids. DNA for the CDR3: TGCGCCAGCAAGGATCTAGCCAAAAACATTCAGTACTTC. Residues: CASKDLAKNIQYF.

Only one count was recorded for this clonotype. This may arise from a read error, as a much more abundant clone is one base away. Here the CDR3 DNA reads TGTGCCAGCAGTCACCGAATAGCGGGAGTCTCGGGGAATGAGCAGTTCTTC. It codes for CASSHRIAGVSGNEQFF. V and J are TRBV12-3 or TRBV12-4 and TRBJ2-1, with TRBD2 matching over 9 bases. The CDR3 length is 17 residues. V lost 5 bases to trimming and J lost 7 bases; unmatched junction nucleotides: 15.

This clonotype came up a few times. The chain recombines TRBV4-1 with TRBJ1-5; no reliable D call. Trimming left V 4 bases short and J 0 bases short, with 10 bases between. Germline CDR1 and CDR2: MGHRA and YSYEKL. This CDR3 region has 15 residues. CDR3 loop: CASSPGPNSNQPQHF. The CDR3 DNA follows: TGCGCCAGCAGCCCCGGACCGAATAGCAATCAGCCCCAGCATTTT.

This sequence joins TRBV7-3 and TRBJ2-2, with 12 bases aligning to TRBD2. V shed 5 bases and J 0 bases; nucleotides not matched to a gene: 1. This CDR3 is built from 16 residues. Germline-derived CDR1 and CDR2 are SGHTA and FQGTGA. The CDR3 DNA reads TGTGCCAGCAGCCGGACTAGCGGGACGAACACCGGGGAGCTGTTTTTT. It encodes CASSRTSGTNTGELFF.

The V and J genes are TRBV5-1 and TRBJ2-1; D remains unclear. The CDR3 runs 13 residues. From germline, CDR1 is SGHRS and CDR2 YFSETQ. The germline V and J ends were trimmed by 1 base and 4 bases, with 6 bases remaining between them. CDR3 protein: CASSLQQYNEQFF. The CDR3 nucleotides are TGCGCCAGCAGCTTGCAACAGTACAATGAGCAGTTCTTC.

This clonotype was seen many times. The J gene is TRBJ2-1, the V gene TRBV12-3 or TRBV12-4, with 14 bases fitting TRBD2. The J segment lost 3 bases and the V segment lost 5 bases, leaving 3 bases of the junction unmatched. CDR3 length: 16 amino acids. CDR3 DNA sequence: TGTGCCAGCAGTCCTGGGACTAGCGGGGGCTACAATGAGCAGTTCTTC. Protein sequence: CASSPGTSGGYNEQFF.

This clonotype was counted at least ten times. V is TRBV20-1 and J is TRBJ2-1; D possibly uses TRBD1 or TRBD2 (6 bases each). Germline values: CDR1 DFQATT, CDR2 SNEGSKA (reference sequence). The CDR3 consists of 12 residues. Trimming removed 2 bases at V and 11 bases at J, with 13 bases between. The CDR3 reads CSARMRGAQQFF. CDR3 DNA sequence: TGCAGTGCTAGAATGAGGGGGGCCCAGCAGTTCTTC.

This clonotype was detected a few times. The chain has TRBV29-1 and TRBJ1-1, with D unresolved. The CDR3 has 14 residues. From germline, CDR1 is SQVTM and CDR2 ANQGSEA. V lost 1 base and J lost 1, with 10 bases in between. This CDR3 reads CSVEVGSQNTEAFF. The CDR3 DNA reads TGCAGCGTTGAAGTGGGGAGTCAGAACACTGAAGCTTTCTTT.

This clonotype has a handful of counts. The V gene is TRBV12-3 or TRBV12-4, the J gene TRBJ2-4, with a weak D call TRBD2 (6 bases). With 6 bases removed from V and 10 bases from J, the gap between germline ends came to 19 bases. CDR3 length: 14 residues. CDR3 DNA sequence: TGTGCCAGCAGGGCCGGGGGACGCCCAGTTATTCAGTACTTC. Translated, it gives CASRAGGRPVIQYF.

This clonotype is labeled medium-sized (0.01 to 0.1%). This chain connects TRBV18 to TRBJ1-1; TRBD1 matches at 9 bases. Germline-derived CDR1 and CDR2 are KGHSH and LQKENI. The CDR3 has 14 amino acids. V lost 3 bases and J lost 2; bases outside the gene matches: 1. In nucleotides, the CDR3 is TGTGCCAGCTCACCGGGACAGGGAAACACTGAAGCTTTCTTT. This codes for CASSPGQGNTEAFF.

The gene calls are TRBV6-5 and TRBJ2-7, with 7 positions matching TRBD2. Germline CDR1 is MNHEY and CDR2 is SVGAGI. The CDR3 is 13 residues long. V gave up 0 bases and J gave up 6 bases; unmatched junction bases: 2. As DNA, the CDR3 is TGTGCCAGCAGTTACTCAGGACTAGGCGAGCAGTACTTC. This sequence encodes CASSYSGLGEQYF.